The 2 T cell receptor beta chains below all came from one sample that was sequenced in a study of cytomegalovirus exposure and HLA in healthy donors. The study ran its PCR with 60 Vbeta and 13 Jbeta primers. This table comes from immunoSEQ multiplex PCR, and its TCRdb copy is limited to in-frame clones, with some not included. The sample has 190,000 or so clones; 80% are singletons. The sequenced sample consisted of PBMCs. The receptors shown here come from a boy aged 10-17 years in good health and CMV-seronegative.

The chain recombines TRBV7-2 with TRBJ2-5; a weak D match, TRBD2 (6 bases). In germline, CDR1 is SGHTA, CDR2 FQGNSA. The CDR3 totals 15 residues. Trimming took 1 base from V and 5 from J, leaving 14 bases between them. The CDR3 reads CASSLDPGSAETQYF. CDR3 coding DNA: TGTGCCAGCAGCTTAGATCCCGGGAGTGCGGAGACCCAGTACTTC.

CDR3 bases: TGTGCCTGGAGTCCGACAGGCTTTAATGAAAAACTGTTTTTT. Residues: CAWSPTGFNEKLFF. The V gene is TRBV30, the J gene TRBJ1-4; D might be TRBD1 (6 bases). Trimming left V 2 bases short and J 4 bases short, with 11 bases between. The CDR3 length is 14 residues. Looked up from germline, CDR1 is GTSNPN and CDR2 is SVGIG (reference sequence).